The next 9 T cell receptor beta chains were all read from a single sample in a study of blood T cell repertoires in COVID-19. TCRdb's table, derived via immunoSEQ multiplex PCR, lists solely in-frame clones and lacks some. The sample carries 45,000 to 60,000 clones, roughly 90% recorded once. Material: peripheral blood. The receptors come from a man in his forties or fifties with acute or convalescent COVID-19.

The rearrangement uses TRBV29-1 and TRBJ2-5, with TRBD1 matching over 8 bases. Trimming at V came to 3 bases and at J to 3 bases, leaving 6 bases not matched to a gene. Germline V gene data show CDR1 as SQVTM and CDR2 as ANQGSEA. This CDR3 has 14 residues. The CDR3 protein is CSVDPRGQEETQYF. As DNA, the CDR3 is TGCAGCGTTGACCCCAGGGGGCAGGAAGAGACCCAGTACTTC.

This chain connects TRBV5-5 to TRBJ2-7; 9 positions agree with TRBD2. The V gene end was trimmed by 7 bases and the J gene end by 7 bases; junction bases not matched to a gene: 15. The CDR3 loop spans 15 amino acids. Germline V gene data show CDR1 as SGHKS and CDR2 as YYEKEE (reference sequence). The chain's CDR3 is CASAGTSSLRGEQYF. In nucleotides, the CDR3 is TGTGCCAGCGCCGGGACTAGCAGCCTGAGAGGGGAGCAGTACTTC.

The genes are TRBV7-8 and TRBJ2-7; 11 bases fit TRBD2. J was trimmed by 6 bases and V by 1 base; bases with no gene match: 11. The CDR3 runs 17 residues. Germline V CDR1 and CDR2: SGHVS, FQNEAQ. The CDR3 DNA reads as TGTGCCAGCAGCTTAGTCCCAAATAGCGGGAGGGTGCCCGAGCAGTACTTC. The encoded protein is CASSLVPNSGRVPEQYF.

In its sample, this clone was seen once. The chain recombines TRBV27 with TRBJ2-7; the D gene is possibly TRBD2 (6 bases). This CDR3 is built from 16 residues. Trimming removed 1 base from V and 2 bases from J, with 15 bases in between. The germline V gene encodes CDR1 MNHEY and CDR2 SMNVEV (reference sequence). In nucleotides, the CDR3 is TGTGCCAGCAGTTTATTTTGGGGAGGTCTTCCCTACGAGCAGTACTTC. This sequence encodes CASSLFWGGLPYEQYF.

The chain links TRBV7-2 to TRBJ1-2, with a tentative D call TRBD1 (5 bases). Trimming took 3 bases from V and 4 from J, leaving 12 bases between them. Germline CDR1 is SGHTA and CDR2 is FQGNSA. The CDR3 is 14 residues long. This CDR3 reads CASSFGGVSYGYTF. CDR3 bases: TGTGCCAGCAGCTTCGGGGGTGTCAGCTATGGCTACACCTTC.

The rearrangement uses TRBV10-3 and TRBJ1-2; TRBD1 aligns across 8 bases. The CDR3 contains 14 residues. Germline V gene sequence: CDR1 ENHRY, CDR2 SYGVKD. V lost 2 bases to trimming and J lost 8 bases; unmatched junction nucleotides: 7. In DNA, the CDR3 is TGTGCCATCAGTGAGGACAGGGGCGACGGCGGCTACACCTTC. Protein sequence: CAISEDRGDGGYTF.

DNA for the CDR3: TGCGCCAGCAGAGTCCAACAGGGGGCCTACGAGCAGTACTTC. Protein sequence: CASRVQQGAYEQYF. This chain links TRBV10-2 with TRBJ2-7; 8 bases align to TRBD1. The germline V gene has CDR1 WSHSY and CDR2 SAAADI. The CDR3 is made up of 14 amino acids. Trimming at V came to 6 bases and at J to 2 bases, leaving 6 bases not matched to a gene.

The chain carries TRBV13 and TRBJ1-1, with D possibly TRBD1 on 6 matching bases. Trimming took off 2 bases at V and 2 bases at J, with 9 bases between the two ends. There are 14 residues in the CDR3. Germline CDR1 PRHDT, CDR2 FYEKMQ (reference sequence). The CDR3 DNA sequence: TGTGCCAGCAGCTTATTGGGGGCAAACACTGAAGCTTTCTTT. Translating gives CASSLLGANTEAFF.

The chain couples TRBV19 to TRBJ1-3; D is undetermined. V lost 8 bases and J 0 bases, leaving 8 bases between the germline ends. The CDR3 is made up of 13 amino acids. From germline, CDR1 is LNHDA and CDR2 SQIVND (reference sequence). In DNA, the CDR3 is TGTGCCAGTTCTGAGGGCTCTGGAAACACCATATATTTT. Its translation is CASSEGSGNTIYF.